Detailed here is one TCR beta chain. The data stem from a study of T cells in Graves' hyperthyroidism and ophthalmopathy. V was pared by 5 bases and J by 2 bases, with 7 bases of the junction left unmatched. CDR3 length equals 15 residues. Amplification of TCR beta CDR3 regions used RNA as the template. Using the HTBI primer set, a first-round RT-PCR was run on the TCR CDR3. TCRdb re-called the multiplex PCR reads through MiXCR, storing one row per CDR3 protein. The sample holds about 480,000 distinct CDR3 sequences, roughly a quarter seen once. Sequenced input: blood. The chain has TRBV12-3 or TRBV12-4 and TRBJ1-2; 8 nucleotides agree with TRBD1. This receptor was identified in a woman aged 25-40 years with Graves' ophthalmopathy. DNA for the CDR3: TGTGCCAGCAGTGCCACCGGGACAGGAAACTATGGCTACACCTTC. Protein product: CASSATGTGNYGYTF.